A selection of T cell receptor beta chains follows, all from one sample in a study of T cell changes during pregnancy in multiple sclerosis. Libraries were prepared by immunoSEQ multiplex PCR; TCRdb keeps only in-frame clonotypes and omits some of them. The repertoire holds about 46,000 clones, more than 90% seen once, with around 10% in the top ten. This material consisted of CD8+ T cells from peripheral blood mononuclear cells, taken after pregnancy. The source is a female donor with multiple sclerosis, enrolled in a pregnancy study. CDR3s leave out the opening cysteine and the closing phenylalanine or tryptophan.

J gene | V gene | CDR3 protein
TRBJ1-1 | TRBV4-3 | ASSPTRQYTEAF
TRBJ2-7 | TRBV5-4 | ASSFPGQGANYEQY
TRBJ1-3 | TRBV6-1 | ASSEAPGVGNTIY
TRBJ1-5 | TRBV25-1 | ASSSGTGETQPQH
TRBJ2-3 | TRBV13 | ASSGGGLPEADTQY
TRBJ2-2 | TRBV6-6 | ASSPRLAPNTGELF
TRBJ1-4 | TRBV9 | ASSGLARNEKLF
TRBJ1-1 | TRBV10-3 | ASSPPSDSPHTEAF
TRBJ1-1 | TRBV5-5 | ASSFTDRTLNTEAF
TRBJ1-2 | TRBV15 | ATSLGTNYGYT
TRBJ2-4 | TRBV2 | ASSEGVVIAKNIQY
TRBJ2-3 | TRBV27 | ASTTRQADTQY
TRBJ2-1 | TRBV5-8 | ASSFTSGRVYNEQF
TRBJ2-7 | TRBV27 | ASSWGGAYEQY
TRBJ1-5 | TRBV2 | ASSERQGGTNQPQH
TRBJ2-7 | TRBV4-3 | ASSQEARVLKYEQY
TRBJ2-1 | TRBV7-6 | ASSPSGRDEQF
TRBJ2-5 | TRBV5-1 | ASGASPGVAGRETQY
TRBJ2-1 | TRBV7-6 | ASSLGEGYNEQF
TRBJ2-7 | TRBV6-5 | ASSYSKDRQYEQY